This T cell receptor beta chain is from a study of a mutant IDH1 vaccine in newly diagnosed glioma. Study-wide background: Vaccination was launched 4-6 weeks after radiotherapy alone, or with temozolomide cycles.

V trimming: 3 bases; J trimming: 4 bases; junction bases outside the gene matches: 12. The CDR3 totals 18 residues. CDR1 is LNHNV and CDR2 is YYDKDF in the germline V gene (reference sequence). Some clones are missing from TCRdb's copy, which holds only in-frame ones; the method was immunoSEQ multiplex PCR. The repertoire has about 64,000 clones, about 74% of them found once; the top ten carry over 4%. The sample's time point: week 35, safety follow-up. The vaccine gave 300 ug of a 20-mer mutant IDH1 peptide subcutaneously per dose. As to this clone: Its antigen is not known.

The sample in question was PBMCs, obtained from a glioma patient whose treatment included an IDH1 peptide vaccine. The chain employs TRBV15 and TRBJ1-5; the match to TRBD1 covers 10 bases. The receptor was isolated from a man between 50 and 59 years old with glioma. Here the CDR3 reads CATSRGSGTGVGNQPQHF. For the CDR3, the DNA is TGTGCCACCAGCAGGGGCTCAGGGACAGGGGTTGGTAATCAGCCCCAGCATTTT.